The 25 T cell receptor beta chains reported below all come from one sample, sequenced in a study of cytomegalovirus exposure and HLA in healthy donors. The primer mix had 60 Vbeta and 13 Jbeta primers. Measured with immunoSEQ multiplex PCR; TCRdb has only the in-frame clones, and not every one. This table holds roughly 77,000 clones. Material: PBMCs. Receptor source: a female donor in good health and CMV-seropositive.

The genes are TRBV6-1 and TRBJ1-1, with 8 bases matching TRBD1. CDR3 length: 12 amino acids. The trim removed 5 bases at V and 11 bases at J, leaving 7 bases unmatched. Looked up from germline, CDR1 is MNHNS and CDR2 is SASEGT. The CDR3 region has the DNA TGTGCCAGCAGTCCCAGGGGGCGGTCGGCTTTCTTT. Translating gives CASSPRGRSAFF.

The gene calls are TRBV9 and TRBJ2-3; TRBD1 might be the D (6 bases). The CDR3 runs to 15 residues. Trimming took off 7 bases at V and 2 bases at J, with 17 bases between the two ends. Per the germline V gene, CDR1 is SGDLS and CDR2 is YYNGEE. CDR3 coding DNA: TGTGCCAGCCGCCCGGCAGGGGTTCCCACAGATACGCAGTATTTT. As protein: CASRPAGVPTDTQYF.

In regard to this clone: This CDR3 is also generated by other DNA sequences in the sample. CDR3 in DNA: TGCGCCAGCAGCTTCAGGGATACGCAGTATTTT. Translation: CASSFRDTQYF. The rearrangement uses TRBV5-1 and TRBJ2-3; the D is unclear. From germline, CDR1 is SGHRS and CDR2 YFSETQ. This CDR3 is built from 11 residues. Trimming stripped 2 bases from V and 6 bases from J, with 4 bases between.

The chain joins TRBV6-7 to TRBJ1-1, with TRBD1 identical over 12 bases. TRBV6-7 is placed among ORFs of uncertain function. This CDR3 has 18 amino acids. V lost 2 bases, J lost 3 bases, and 10 bases stayed unmatched. The CDR3 nucleotides read TGTGCCAGCAGTTACCCTGGGACAGGGGGCGCCCGGGACACTGAAGCTTTCTTT. The encoded protein is CASSYPGTGGARDTEAFF.

This sequence joins TRBV9 and TRBJ2-3; TRBD1 matches 10 bases. Germline CDR1 SGDLS, CDR2 YYNGEE. V lost 3 bases to trimming and J lost 3 bases; unmatched junction nucleotides: 4. This CDR3 spans 15 amino acids. The CDR3 protein is CASSGRDRGTDTQYF. The CDR3 DNA sequence: TGTGCCAGCAGCGGACGGGACAGGGGAACAGATACGCAGTATTTT.

The CDR3 reads CASSRTGTSGPSYEQYF. CDR3 bases: TGTGCCAGCAGCAGAACCGGGACTAGCGGGCCTTCCTACGAGCAGTACTTC. The rearrangement joins TRBV5-8 to TRBJ2-7, with 12 bases identical to TRBD2. The CDR3 totals 17 residues. Germline V gene data show CDR1 as SGHTS and CDR2 as YDEGEE. The junction had 9 bases not matched to a gene; V was cut back by 4 bases and J by 1 base. Looking up the rest from reference TRBV5-8 and TRBJ2-7 gives the full variable domain: EAGVTQSPTHLIKTRGQQATLRCSPISGHTSVYWYQQALGLGLQFLLWYDEGEERNRGNFPPRFSGRQFPNYSSELNVNALELEDSALYLCASSRTGTSGPSYEQYFGPGTRLTVT.

The chain uses TRBV11-3 and TRBJ2-3, with 12 bases matching TRBD2. J lost 8 bases, V lost 6 bases, and 12 bases had no gene match. Looked up from germline, CDR1 is SGHNT and CDR2 is YENEEA. CDR3 size: 16 residues. CDR3 loop: CASRTSLAGGPGTQYF. The CDR3 DNA reads as TGTGCCAGCAGAACCTCACTAGCGGGGGGCCCGGGTACGCAGTATTTT.

The V call is TRBV6-5, the J call TRBJ1-2; D possibly corresponds to TRBD1 (6 bases). Germline V gives CDR1 MNHEY, CDR2 SVGAGI. V dropped 6 bases and J dropped 2 bases, with 10 bases sitting between them. The CDR3 sequence is 13 residues long. The CDR3: CASRPTGNYGYTF. The CDR3 DNA sequence: TGTGCCAGCAGACCAACAGGGAACTATGGCTACACCTTC.

The chain is built from TRBV7-2 and TRBJ2-5; perhaps TRBD2 as D (5 bases). Germline CDR1 SGHTA, CDR2 FQGNSA. The CDR3 spans 15 residues. V was trimmed by 2 bases and J by 4 bases, leaving 14 bases between them. CDR3 protein: CASSLRTGRIETQYF. DNA for the CDR3: TGTGCCAGCAGCTTAAGGACTGGGCGGATAGAGACCCAGTACTTC.

CDR3 nucleotides: TGTGCCAGTACCCGGGCGGGGGTCAATCAGCCCCAGCATTTT. The encoded protein is CASTRAGVNQPQHF. The chain is built from TRBV19 and TRBJ1-5, with D perhaps TRBD1 (5 bases). The length of the CDR3 is 14 residues. Germline assignment: CDR1 LNHDA and CDR2 SQIVND (reference sequence). V was shortened by 7 bases and J by 3 bases, with 13 bases between the two germline ends. The full variable domain, in which reference TRBV19 and TRBJ1-5 provide the parts outside the CDR3, is DGGITQSPKYLFRKEGQNVTLSCEQNLNHDAMYWYRQDPGQGLRLIYYSQIVNDFQKGDIAEGYSVSREKKESFPLTVTSAQKNPTAFYLCASTRAGVNQPQHFGDGTRLSIL.

V is TRBV2 and J is TRBJ2-1, with TRBD1 matching 8 bases. Per the germline V gene, CDR1 is SNHLY and CDR2 is FYNNEI. J lost 8 bases, V lost 10 bases, and 10 bases had no gene match. CDR3 length equals 13 residues. CDR3 sequence: CATPGTGTDEQFF. CDR3 nucleotides: TGTGCCACCCCCGGGACAGGTACGGATGAGCAGTTCTTC.

Frequency places this clone as medium-sized. J is TRBJ2-1 and V is TRBV6-5; 9 nucleotides line up with TRBD2. V lost 5 bases, J lost 5 bases, and 7 bases stayed unmatched. Germline V gene lookup returns CDR1 MNHEY and CDR2 SVGAGI. The CDR3 has 15 residues. The CDR3 reads CASSKTSGDDNEQFF. The CDR3 nucleotides read TGTGCCAGCAGTAAGACTAGCGGTGATGACAATGAGCAGTTCTTC.

This rearrangement joins TRBV28 to TRBJ1-3; maybe TRBD1 (5 bases). The ends were cut back, 8 bases at V and 0 bases at J, with 11 bases in the middle. The CDR3 contains 14 residues. CDR1 and CDR2 from the germline V gene are MDHEN and SYDVKM. The DNA of the CDR3 is TGTGCCAGCTGGAGTGACAGCTCTGGAAACACCATATATTTT. This codes for CASWSDSSGNTIYF.

The rearrangement joins TRBV7-9 to TRBJ1-2, with a tentative D call TRBD1 (5 bases). Germline CDR1 and CDR2: SEHNR and FQNEAQ (reference sequence). The ends were cut back, 5 bases at V and 4 bases at J, with 14 bases in the middle. The CDR3 extends over 14 amino acids. The CDR3 region is CASSTAGSAYGYTF. For the CDR3, the DNA is TGTGCCAGCAGCACTGCAGGGTCGGCCTATGGCTACACCTTC.

This chain links TRBV28 with TRBJ2-3; D might be TRBD1 (6 bases). The CDR3 is 13 amino acids. The ends were cut back, 5 bases at V and 4 bases at J, with 10 bases in the middle. Per germline, CDR1 MDHEN and CDR2 SYDVKM. The CDR3 spells CASSAPGADTQYF. The CDR3, as DNA: TGTGCCAGCAGTGCTCCAGGGGCAGATACGCAGTATTTT.

The chain has TRBV5-1 and TRBJ1-2; 10 bases map to TRBD1. V was clipped by 3 bases and J by 8 bases; unmatched bases: 13. The CDR3 has 16 residues. Germline lookup yields CDR1 SGHRS and CDR2 YFSETQ. The CDR3 DNA is TGCGCCAGCAGCTCCTCCGGGACAGGGGTTTTTAGCGGCTACACCTTC. It translates to CASSSSGTGVFSGYTF.

The DNA of the CDR3 is TGTGCCAGCAGAGATAGGCGGGGCCAAATGAACACTGAAGCTTTCTTT. It is translated as CASRDRRGQMNTEAFF. The rearrangement uses TRBV2 and TRBJ1-1, with D possibly being TRBD1 (5 bases). The CDR3 is 16 residues long. Germline CDR1 reads SNHLY; CDR2 reads FYNNEI. V shed 6 bases and J shed 0 bases, with 17 bases lying between them.

The chain employs TRBV28 and TRBJ1-5; possible D gene TRBD1, 5 bases. The CDR3 has 15 amino acids. Germline V CDR1 and CDR2: MDHEN, SYDVKM. V dropped 3 bases and J dropped 1 base, with 10 bases sitting between them. CDR3 DNA: TGTGCCAGCAGTTTTGGCGGGGGGAGCAATCAGCCCCAGCATTTT. Translation gives CASSFGGGSNQPQHF.

The chain is built from TRBV6-1 and TRBJ1-3, with D unclear. Germline V gives CDR1 MNHNS, CDR2 SASEGT. V lost 2 bases, J lost 0 bases, and 11 bases lay in between. The CDR3 has 16 residues. The CDR3 DNA reads as TGTGCCAGCAGTGAATACGGACTAGACTCTGGAAACACCATATATTTT. Translation: CASSEYGLDSGNTIYF.

The chain has TRBV19 and TRBJ1-2; the D is unclear. The CDR3 covers 11 residues. The ends were cut back, 5 bases at V and 7 bases at J, with 8 bases in the middle. The V gene's germline CDR1 is LNHDA and CDR2 SQIVND (reference sequence). The CDR3 protein is CASSDRFGYTF. The CDR3 bases are TGTGCCAGTAGTGATCGGTTTGGCTACACCTTC.

The genes are TRBV13 and TRBJ1-2; D unclear. Germline V gives CDR1 PRHDT, CDR2 FYEKMQ (reference sequence). V was shortened by 0 bases and J by 1 base, with 12 bases between the two germline ends. This CDR3 comprises 16 residues. CDR3 sequence reads: CASSLGLGHNNYGYTF. CDR3 bases: TGTGCCAGCAGCTTAGGCCTTGGGCATAATAACTATGGCTACACCTTC.

V gene TRBV7-9 combines with J gene TRBJ1-6; no firm D call. V lost 5 bases, J lost 2 bases, and 10 bases lay in between. Germline CDR1 and CDR2: SEHNR and FQNEAQ (reference sequence). The CDR3 is 15 residues long. The CDR3, as DNA: TGTGCCAGCAGCCCCGTGGCCCCCTATAATTCACCCCTCCACTTT. It yields the protein CASSPVAPYNSPLHF.

V gene TRBV9 combines with J gene TRBJ2-3; TRBD1 is a possible D gene (6 bases). Germline V CDR1 and CDR2: SGDLS, YYNGEE. The CDR3 consists of 14 residues. The V gene lost 2 bases and the J gene lost 2 bases, with 9 bases spanning the gap. The CDR3 loop is CASSVTGNTDTQYF. DNA of the CDR3: TGTGCCAGCAGCGTTACAGGGAACACAGATACGCAGTATTTT.

The V gene is TRBV28, the J gene TRBJ1-5; a possible D gene is TRBD1 (5 bases). The CDR3 runs to 14 residues. Trimming took off 7 bases at V and 2 bases at J, with 12 bases between the two ends. Germline V gene lookup returns CDR1 MDHEN and CDR2 SYDVKM. The CDR3 coding sequence is TGTGCCAGCACCAAGGGAGGGGGCAATCAGCCCCAGCATTTT. Its translation: CASTKGGGNQPQHF. Drawing the rest from reference TRBV28 and TRBJ1-5, the complete variable domain is DVKVTQSSRYLVKRTGEKVFLECVQDMDHENMFWYRQDPGLGLRLIYFSYDVKMKEKGDIPEGYSVSREKKERFSLILESASTNQTSMYLCASTKGGGNQPQHFGDGTRLSIL.

The chain employs TRBV7-3 and TRBJ1-2; D is unclear. V lost 4 bases and J lost 5, with 8 bases in between. This CDR3 contains 12 residues. Germline CDR1 reads SGHTA; CDR2 reads FQGTGA. The CDR3 bases are TGTGCCAGCAGCTGGTCAGGTTATGGCTACACCTTC. As protein: CASSWSGYGYTF. The full variable domain, rest sourced from reference TRBV7-3 and TRBJ1-2, is GAGVSQTPSNKVTEKGKYVELRCDPISGHTALYWYRQSLGQGPEFLIYFQGTGAADDSGLPNDRFFAVRPEGSVSTLKIQRTERGDSAVYLCASSWSGYGYTFGSGTRLTVV.